This T cell receptor beta chain was captured in a study of cytomegalovirus exposure and HLA in healthy donors. Study overall: According to later analysis, the same platform produced the 120 or so validation and 666 first-cohort repertoires. General study points: TCR sequences were mostly rare, though some public TCRs occurred in many donors. Altogether, about 160 TCR beta chains were recorded as cytomegalovirus-associated.

Concerning this clone: The target antigen is unknown.

The protocol was immunoSEQ multiplex PCR, while the TCRdb copy is restricted to in-frame clones and leaves out a portion. Of roughly 310,000 clones listed, 88% are singletons. The CDR3 loop spans 17 amino acids. Trimming left V 2 bases short and J 0 bases short, with 14 bases between. Germline-derived CDR1 and CDR2 are LGHNT and FRNRAP. This sequence joins TRBV12-5 and TRBJ1-3; D might be TRBD1 (6 bases). The sequenced sample consisted of PBMCs. This sequence was found in a man younger than 45 in good health and CMV-seronegative. In nucleotides, the CDR3 is TGTGCTAGTGGTTTGAAAACAGGGAGCGCCTCTGGAAACACCATATATTTT. Amino acids: CASGLKTGSASGNTIYF.